These T cell receptor beta chains were read from a single sample in a study of T cells in Graves' hyperthyroidism and ophthalmopathy. TCRdb reanalysed the multiplex PCR reads using MiXCR and keeps one entry per CDR3 protein. The repertoire has roughly 200,000 distinct CDR3 sequences, about 17% of them found once; the top ten carry about 41%. The specimen sequenced was blood. These TCRs come from a man aged 35-49 years with Graves' hyperthyroidism. Each CDR3 is given with its conserved first and last residue.

j_gene: TRBJ2-7; v_gene: TRBV20-1; CDR3aa: CSARALGLAGVGAYEQYF
j_gene: TRBJ1-1; v_gene: TRBV7-9; CDR3aa: CASGAGNTEAFF
j_gene: TRBJ2-1; v_gene: TRBV11-1; CDR3aa: CASSFGLAGGNEQFF
j_gene: TRBJ1-2; v_gene: TRBV15; CDR3aa: CATSRAVHGYTF
j_gene: TRBJ1-1; v_gene: TRBV2; CDR3aa: CASSETRGFTEAFF
j_gene: TRBJ1-6; v_gene: TRBV5-5; CDR3aa: CASSADRGNSPLHF
j_gene: TRBJ1-2; v_gene: TRBV28; CDR3aa: CASSFPVGMTAYTF
j_gene: TRBJ2-1; v_gene: TRBV7-7; CDR3aa: CASSPRGPGDEQFF
j_gene: TRBJ1-5; v_gene: TRBV20-1; CDR3aa: CSARMYDQPQHF
j_gene: TRBJ2-7; v_gene: TRBV20-1; CDR3aa: CSARAGSSYEQYF
j_gene: TRBJ2-5; v_gene: TRBV28; CDR3aa: CASSTETKETQYF
j_gene: TRBJ1-4; v_gene: TRBV5-6; CDR3aa: CASRSGTGAGRGEKLFF
j_gene: TRBJ2-3; v_gene: TRBV2; CDR3aa: CASSLQRDTQYF
j_gene: TRBJ1-1; v_gene: TRBV6-2/TRBV6-3; CDR3aa: CASSPEGVWNTEAFF
j_gene: TRBJ2-5; v_gene: TRBV28; CDR3aa: CASSQQPTQETQYF